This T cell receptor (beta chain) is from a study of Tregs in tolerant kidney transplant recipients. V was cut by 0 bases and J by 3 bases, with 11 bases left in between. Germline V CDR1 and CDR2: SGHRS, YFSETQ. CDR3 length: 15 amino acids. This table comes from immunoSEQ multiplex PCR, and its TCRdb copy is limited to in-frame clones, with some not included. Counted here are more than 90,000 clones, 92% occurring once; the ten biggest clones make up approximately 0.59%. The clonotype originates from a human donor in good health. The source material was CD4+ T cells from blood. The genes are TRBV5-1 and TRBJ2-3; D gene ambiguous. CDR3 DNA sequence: TGCGCCAGCAGCTTGGAGAGCGCCTGGACAGATACGCAGTATTTT. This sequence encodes CASSLESAWTDTQYF.